The 18 T cell receptor beta chains given below trace back to one sample, sequenced in a study of cytomegalovirus exposure and HLA in healthy donors. PCR employed 60 Vbeta and 13 Jbeta primers. Sequenced by immunoSEQ multiplex PCR; TCRdb stores in-frame clones only, minus some. The profile shows over 150,000 clones, approximately 79% of them singletons. Sequenced material: PBMCs. These receptors were taken from a man in his forties in good health and CMV-seronegative.

The gene calls are TRBV5-5 and TRBJ2-7; D is possibly TRBD1 (5 bases). The CDR3 spans 15 residues. Trimming took off 4 bases at V and 3 bases at J, with 17 bases between the two ends. Looked up from germline, CDR1 is SGHKS and CDR2 is YYEKEE (reference sequence). The CDR3 nucleotides read TGTGCCAGCAGCGTCACAGGCGATATTTACTACGAGCAGTACTTC. Translated: CASSVTGDIYYEQYF.

The chain has TRBV2 and TRBJ2-2, with a tentative D call TRBD1 (6 bases). The ends were cut back, 6 bases at V and 1 base at J, with 12 bases in the middle. Germline values: CDR1 SNHLY, CDR2 FYNNEI. The CDR3 is 15 residues long. The CDR3 spells CASSRDTENTGELFF. CDR3 nucleotide sequence: TGTGCCAGCAGCCGGGACACCGAGAACACCGGGGAGCTGTTTTTT.

The chain is built from TRBV4-3 and TRBJ2-5; 14 positions match TRBD2. Germline loops: CDR1 LGHNA, CDR2 YSLEER. The CDR3 contains 15 residues. V gave up 4 bases and J gave up 5 bases; unmatched junction bases: 3. Here the CDR3 reads CASSPGLAGEETQYF. The DNA of the CDR3 is TGCGCCAGCAGCCCGGGACTAGCGGGAGAGGAGACCCAGTACTTC.

This rearrangement joins TRBV5-1 to TRBJ1-1, with 8 bases aligning to TRBD1. The CDR3 sequence is 15 residues long. V was clipped by 4 bases and J by 7 bases; unmatched bases: 12. In germline, CDR1 is SGHRS, CDR2 YFSETQ. The CDR3 reads CASSVSPGTGSEAFF. CDR3 in DNA: TGCGCCAGCAGCGTATCACCCGGGACAGGCAGTGAAGCTTTCTTT. Full variable domain (remainder filled in from reference TRBV5-1 and TRBJ1-1): KAGVTQTPRYLIKTRGQQVTLSCSPISGHRSVSWYQQTPGQGLQFLFEYFSETQRNKGNFPGRFSGRQFSNSRSEMNVSTLELGDSALYLCASSVSPGTGSEAFFGQGTRLTVV.

This chain uses TRBV27 with TRBJ1-1, with unresolved D. The length of the CDR3 is 14 residues. V was trimmed by 5 bases and J by 0 bases, leaving 10 bases between them. Germline assignment: CDR1 MNHEY and CDR2 SMNVEV (reference sequence). For the CDR3, the DNA is TGTGCCAGCAGTCCAGTGTTTATGAACACTGAAGCTTTCTTT. As protein: CASSPVFMNTEAFF.

This clone has only a few counts. This sequence joins TRBV5-4 and TRBJ2-7; 10 bases align to TRBD1. The CDR3 length is 15 residues. Germline CDR1 is SGHNT and CDR2 is YYREEE (reference sequence). J was trimmed by 3 bases and V by 4 bases; bases with no gene match: 7. CDR3 amino acids: CASSPPGQGNYEQYF. The CDR3, as DNA: TGTGCCAGCAGCCCTCCGGGACAGGGGAACTACGAGCAGTACTTC. Full variable domain (outside the CDR3, taken from reference TRBV5-4 and TRBJ2-7): ETGVTQSPTHLIKTRGQQVTLRCSSQSGHNTVSWYQQALGQGPQFIFQYYREEENGRGNFPPRFSGLQFPNYSSELNVNALELDDSALYLCASSPPGQGNYEQYFGPGTRLTVT.

This clone was seen just once. CDR3 DNA: TGTGCCAGCAGCCCACGGCTGGGCCTAGCGGGAGTCGAGCAGTACTTC. The encoded protein is CASSPRLGLAGVEQYF. The chain couples TRBV7-2 to TRBJ2-7; 10 bases are shared with TRBD2. The V gene's germline CDR1 is SGHTA and CDR2 FQGNSA. The CDR3 is 16 amino acids. The V gene end was trimmed by 5 bases and the J gene end by 6 bases; junction bases not matched to a gene: 13.

This clone has more than one count but fewer than ten. J is TRBJ2-2 and V is TRBV7-2; TRBD2 aligns across 7 bases. CDR3 size: 13 residues. CDR1 is SGHTA and CDR2 is FQGNSA in the germline V gene. The J segment lost 10 bases and the V segment lost 6 bases, leaving 8 bases of the junction unmatched. The DNA for the CDR3 is TGTGCCAGCAGTGGACTAGTTCGAGAGGAGCTGTTTTTT. It specifies CASSGLVREELFF.

Comment on this clone: The identical CDR3 is also encoded by other nucleotide sequences in the sample. The chain employs TRBV27 and TRBJ1-5; no clear D. There are 13 residues in the CDR3. In germline, CDR1 is MNHEY, CDR2 SMNVEV (reference sequence). With 3 bases removed from V and 0 bases from J, the gap between germline ends came to 3 bases. The CDR3 DNA reads TGTGCCAGCAGTTTCTATAGCAATCAGCCCCAGCATTTT. As protein: CASSFYSNQPQHF.

This clone was seen a handful of times. This sequence joins TRBV28 and TRBJ1-2; D call uncertain. The V gene's germline CDR1 is MDHEN and CDR2 SYDVKM. V lost 2 bases and J lost 8, with 3 bases in between. This CDR3 has 10 residues. The CDR3 bases are TGTGCCAGCAGTTTAGGCGGCTACACCTTC. It codes for CASSLGGYTF.

V gene TRBV10-3 combines with J gene TRBJ2-2; TRBD1 matches 9 bases. The trim removed 2 bases at V and 5 bases at J, leaving 0 bases unmatched. CDR3 size: 14 residues. Germline assignment: CDR1 ENHRY and CDR2 SYGVKD. The DNA of the CDR3 is TGTGCCATCAGTGAGGACAGGGGGACCGGGGAGCTGTTTTTT. Translated: CAISEDRGTGELFF.

The chain uses TRBV28 and TRBJ2-4; 8 nucleotides agree with TRBD1. Germline CDR1 reads MDHEN; CDR2 reads SYDVKM. The CDR3 is 15 residues long. Unmatched junction bases numbered 6, after V lost 3 bases and J lost 5 bases. The DNA for the CDR3 is TGTGCCAGCAGTTTGGCGACAGGGGTGGAAAACATTCAGTACTTC. It specifies CASSLATGVENIQYF.

V usage is TRBV6-6 and J usage is TRBJ2-1; the match to TRBD2 covers 8 bases. V was clipped by 6 bases and J by 5 bases; unmatched bases: 0. The germline CDR1 and CDR2 sequences are MNHNY and SVGAGI (reference sequence). This CDR3 has 12 residues. This chain's CDR3 is CASRLADNEQFF. As DNA, the CDR3 is TGTGCCAGCAGACTAGCGGACAATGAGCAGTTCTTC.

The chain joins TRBV5-8 to TRBJ2-7; TRBD2 is a possible D gene (6 bases). V was pared by 0 bases and J by 4 bases, with 23 bases between. CDR3 length: 18 amino acids. The germline V gene encodes CDR1 SGHTS and CDR2 YDEGEE. The CDR3: CASSLARGRAAGIYEQYF. DNA of the CDR3: TGTGCCAGCAGCTTGGCGAGAGGCAGGGCGGCGGGAATATACGAGCAGTACTTC.

The chain carries TRBV27 and TRBJ1-3; 9 bases fit TRBD1. The germline gives CDR1 MNHEY, CDR2 SMNVEV (reference sequence). This CDR3 is built from 21 residues. After removal of 7 bases from V and 5 bases from J, the junction contained 27 bases not matched to a gene. CDR3 in amino acids: CASTPSPRTGEHSSTRNTIYF. The CDR3 DNA reads TGTGCCAGCACCCCCTCGCCTCGGACAGGGGAACATAGTTCAACTCGAAACACCATATATTTT.

V usage is TRBV11-1 and J usage is TRBJ2-1; 7 nucleotides line up with TRBD1. Germline CDR1 and CDR2: SGHAT and FQDESV (reference sequence). The CDR3 covers 15 residues. The junction had 8 bases not matched to a gene; V was cut back by 1 base and J by 8 bases. Written as DNA, the CDR3 is TGTGCCAGCAGCTTAGGAGACAGGGTGGGTCATGAGCAGTTCTTC. Translating gives CASSLGDRVGHEQFF.

Details on this clone: At one boundary the junction diverges from the germline segment, which might be a read error. The rearrangement joins TRBV14 to TRBJ1-1; D unresolved. The CDR3 is 14 residues long. Per germline, CDR1 SGHDN and CDR2 FVKESK. The CDR3 region is CASTQGPRNTEAFF. CDR3 bases: TGTGCCAGCACCCAAGGGCCCCGGAACACTGAAGCTTTCTTT.

V gene TRBV7-9 combines with J gene TRBJ2-1; D may be TRBD1 (5 bases). Trimming pared 4 bases from V and 8 bases from J, leaving 15 bases between. CDR3 length equals 14 residues. Germline CDR1 and CDR2: SEHNR and FQNEAQ (reference sequence). The CDR3 reads CASSSRQNWHEQFF. The CDR3 DNA reads as TGTGCCAGCAGCTCCAGACAGAATTGGCATGAGCAGTTCTTC.